These 17 T cell receptor beta chains were all obtained from the same sample, sequenced in a study of cytomegalovirus exposure and HLA in healthy donors. The study ran its PCR with 60 Vbeta and 13 Jbeta primers. Clones were sequenced by immunoSEQ multiplex PCR, and TCRdb holds only the in-frame ones, with some missing. Its table lists 200,000 or so clones. Sequences were obtained from PBMCs. The receptors derive from a girl aged 2 to 10 in good health and CMV-seropositive.

V usage is TRBV28 and J usage is TRBJ1-1, with 7 bases that match TRBD1. CDR3 length equals 13 residues. Germline CDR1 reads MDHEN; CDR2 reads SYDVKM. V gave up 7 bases and J gave up 4 bases; unmatched junction bases: 6. The CDR3 sequence is CASTPRGITEAFF. The CDR3, as DNA: TGTGCCAGCACCCCCAGGGGGATCACTGAAGCTTTCTTT.

As concerns this clone: This sample includes further DNA sequences coding for the same CDR3. J is TRBJ2-2 and V is TRBV5-6, with a weak D call TRBD1 (6 bases). The germline V and J ends were trimmed by 2 bases and 2 bases, with 13 bases remaining between them. Germline assignment: CDR1 SGHDT and CDR2 YYEEEE. This CDR3 has 16 amino acids. The CDR3 DNA is TGTGCCAGCAGCTTTAGAACAGGGCGAAACACCGGGGAGCTGTTTTTT. Translated: CASSFRTGRNTGELFF.

The chain joins TRBV5-1 to TRBJ2-5, with 10 positions matching TRBD1. The germline V gene has CDR1 SGHRS and CDR2 YFSETQ. V lost 7 bases, J lost 4 bases, and 7 bases stayed unmatched. The CDR3 extends over 14 amino acids. The CDR3 reads CASQTGGFGETQYF. The CDR3 DNA reads as TGCGCCAGCCAGACAGGGGGCTTCGGAGAGACCCAGTACTTC.

J is TRBJ2-5 and V is TRBV27, with D uncertain. The V and J ends lost 5 bases and 4 bases respectively, with 23 bases between them. This CDR3 region has 17 residues. Looked up from germline, CDR1 is MNHEY and CDR2 is SMNVEV (reference sequence). The CDR3: CASSPPMTSLRSETQYF. DNA for the CDR3: TGTGCCAGCAGTCCGCCCATGACTTCCCTTCGCTCAGAGACCCAGTACTTC.

This chain connects TRBV6-1 to TRBJ1-4, with D hard to call. Germline V gene data show CDR1 as MNHNS and CDR2 as SASEGT. V was pared by 6 bases and J by 3 bases, with 14 bases between. The CDR3 length is 15 residues. The CDR3 sequence: CASSPLVDSNEKLFF. CDR3 coding DNA: TGTGCCAGCAGCCCGCTTGTGGACTCTAATGAAAAACTGTTTTTT.

The chain links TRBV28 to TRBJ2-7; 8 bases are shared with TRBD2. The germline V gene encodes CDR1 MDHEN and CDR2 SYDVKM. With V trimmed by 6 bases and J by 0 bases, 7 bases remained unmatched. This CDR3 is 15 amino acids long. Here the CDR3 DNA reads TGTGCCAGCAGCATAGCGGGGTTGAGCTCCTACGAGCAGTACTTC. Residues: CASSIAGLSSYEQYF.

The rearrangement links TRBV19 to TRBJ1-5; the D is unclear. The germline gives CDR1 LNHDA, CDR2 SQIVND (reference sequence). This CDR3 is built from 14 residues. Trimming took off 3 bases at V and 0 bases at J, with 6 bases between the two ends. CDR3 coding DNA: TGTGCCAGTAGTATGGCCACTAGCAATCAGCCCCAGCATTTT. It encodes CASSMATSNQPQHF.

The chain joins TRBV15 to TRBJ1-4; TRBD1 aligns across 9 bases. The length of the CDR3 is 15 residues. Germline V gives CDR1 LNHNV, CDR2 YYDKDF (reference sequence). V shed 3 bases, J shed 5 bases, and the junction held 4 bases outside the gene matches. The CDR3 DNA reads TGTGCCACCAGCAGCGGGACAGGGCTCAATGAAAAACTGTTTTTT. Residues: CATSSGTGLNEKLFF.

The chain recombines TRBV7-3 with TRBJ2-1, with TRBD1 identical over 11 bases. The ends lost 4 bases at V and 4 bases at J; junction bases unmatched: 3. CDR3 length: 15 residues. Per the germline V gene, CDR1 is SGHTA and CDR2 is FQGTGA. The CDR3 loop reads CASSSRDRGYNEQFF. The CDR3 DNA follows: TGTGCCAGCAGCTCCCGGGACAGGGGGTACAATGAGCAGTTCTTC.

The V gene is TRBV27, the J gene TRBJ2-7; D may be TRBD1 (6 bases). Trimming took 8 bases from V and 2 from J, leaving 16 bases between them. The CDR3 is 14 amino acids. Germline CDR1 MNHEY, CDR2 SMNVEV (reference sequence). CDR3 DNA sequence: TGTGCCAGCTGTTCCACAGGGTTACCCTACGAGCAGTACTTC. This translates into CASCSTGLPYEQYF.

This rearrangement joins TRBV5-1 to TRBJ2-1; the D gene is possibly TRBD2 (7 bases). V was pared by 4 bases and J by 4 bases, with 15 bases between. The CDR3 is 15 amino acids. The germline V gene encodes CDR1 SGHRS and CDR2 YFSETQ. CDR3 sequence: CASSTGGGGYNEQFF. The CDR3, as DNA: TGCGCCAGCAGCACAGGCGGGGGCGGATACAATGAGCAGTTCTTC.

V gene TRBV9 combines with J gene TRBJ2-5; the D gene is possibly TRBD2 (6 bases). Per germline, CDR1 SGDLS and CDR2 YYNGEE. V was trimmed by 2 bases and J by 2 bases, leaving 13 bases between them. CDR3 length: 15 residues. The CDR3 is CASSVGASEQETQYF. Here the CDR3 DNA reads TGTGCCAGCAGCGTCGGGGCTAGCGAGCAAGAGACCCAGTACTTC.

V is TRBV9 and J is TRBJ2-7; TRBD2 agrees at 14 bases. CDR1 is SGDLS and CDR2 is YYNGEE in the germline V gene. This CDR3 is 17 amino acids long. V trimming: 3 bases; J trimming: 3 bases; junction bases outside the gene matches: 8. The CDR3 DNA follows: TGTGCCAGCAGCGAGGGGACTAGCGGGAGCCATGTCTACGAGCAGTACTTC. Protein product: CASSEGTSGSHVYEQYF.

V and J are TRBV7-9 and TRBJ1-2; D is possibly TRBD1 (5 bases). Trimming pared 1 base from V and 8 bases from J, leaving 11 bases between. Germline V gives CDR1 SEHNR, CDR2 FQNEAQ (reference sequence). The CDR3 covers 13 residues. The CDR3 bases are TGTGCCAGCAGCTTAGTTCCTCAGGGCGGCTACACCTTC. This translates into CASSLVPQGGYTF.

The chain joins TRBV11-2 to TRBJ2-5, with 8 bases fitting TRBD2. With the DNA end fitting TRBJ2-7 better, the J assignment may be wrong. Germline loops: CDR1 SGHAT, CDR2 FQNNGV. There are 16 residues in the CDR3. CDR3 DNA: TGTGCCAGCAGCTCCCTGCGCGGACTAGCCCATTACGAGCAGTACTTC. The encoded protein is CASSSLRGLAHYEQYF.

V is TRBV5-1 and J is TRBJ1-3; no reliable D call. The CDR3 has 13 amino acids. Trimming pared 6 bases from V and 2 bases from J, leaving 9 bases between. CDR1 and CDR2 (germline): SGHRS, YFSETQ. The CDR3 bases are TGCGCCAGCAAGAGCGGAACTGGAAACACCATATATTTT. It encodes CASKSGTGNTIYF.

The chain combines TRBV30 with TRBJ1-1, with D hard to call. The CDR3 spans 11 residues. V was trimmed by 2 bases and J by 4 bases, leaving 5 bases between them. CDR1 and CDR2 from the germline V gene are GTSNPN and SVGIG (reference sequence). The CDR3 loop reads CAWSTTTEAFF. The CDR3 nucleotides read TGTGCCTGGAGTACTACCACTGAAGCTTTCTTT. Looking up the rest from reference TRBV30 and TRBJ1-1 gives the full variable domain: SQTIHQWPATLVQPVGSPLSLECTVEGTSNPNLYWYRQAAGRGLQLLFYSVGIGQISSEVPQNLSASRPQDRQFILSSKKLLLSDSGFYLCAWSTTTEAFFGQGTRLTVV.